These 12 T cell receptor beta chains came from one sample sequenced in a study of shared clonotypes between healthy human individuals. TCRdb keeps only in-frame clones here, not all; method: immunoSEQ multiplex PCR. The sample holds about 320,000 clones, around nine tenths seen once. Sequenced input: memory CD8+ T cells sorted from blood. Subset: CD45RO+ cells pooled with CCR7-negative TemRA cells. These receptors all stem from a man aged 18 to 30 in good health.

The V call is TRBV9, the J call TRBJ2-3, with D maybe TRBD1 (7 bases). Trimming removed 4 bases at V and 1 base at J, with 16 bases between. CDR1 SGDLS and CDR2 YYNGEE come from the germline V gene. The CDR3 runs to 16 residues. CDR3: CASSPLGRGGTDTQYF. Written as DNA, the CDR3 is TGTGCCAGCAGCCCCCTCGGCAGGGGGGGCACAGATACGCAGTATTTT.

There are a few counts of this clone. The V call is TRBV7-2, the J call TRBJ1-2, with D possibly being TRBD1 (6 bases). The length of the CDR3 is 16 residues. Germline CDR1 and CDR2: SGHTA and FQGNSA. Trimming took off 7 bases at V and 3 bases at J, with 21 bases between the two ends. This CDR3 is CASNRDGEGGDYGYTF. The CDR3 coding sequence is TGTGCCAGCAACAGGGACGGTGAAGGAGGGGACTATGGCTACACCTTC. The variable domain in full, completed from reference TRBV7-2 and TRBJ1-2, reads GAGVSQSPSNKVTEKGKDVELRCDPISGHTALYWYRQSLGQGLEFLIYFQGNSAPDKSGLPSDRFSAERTGGSVSTLTIQRTQQEDSAVYLCASNRDGEGGDYGYTFGSGTRLTVV.

The V gene is TRBV27, the J gene TRBJ2-7; no definite D call. Germline CDR1 and CDR2: MNHEY and SMNVEV (reference sequence). This CDR3 is built from 14 residues. The V gene lost 5 bases and the J gene lost 5 bases, with 16 bases spanning the gap. The CDR3 sequence: CASSPRPGSHEQYF. In DNA, the CDR3 is TGTGCCAGCAGTCCCAGGCCGGGTTCCCACGAGCAGTACTTC.

V usage is TRBV30 and J usage is TRBJ2-2; D not resolved. V lost 1 base to trimming and J lost 9 bases, with 12 bases between them. Germline assignment: CDR1 GTSNPN and CDR2 SVGIG (reference sequence). The CDR3 sequence is 13 residues long. The CDR3 here is CAWSGGESRELFF. DNA of the CDR3: TGTGCCTGGAGTGGTGGAGAGTCGAGGGAGCTGTTTTTT.

This sequence joins TRBV10-3 and TRBJ2-2; a possible D gene is TRBD1 (6 bases). V was pared by 3 bases and J by 6 bases, with 11 bases between. Germline V gene sequence: CDR1 ENHRY, CDR2 SYGVKD. CDR3 size: 14 residues. The CDR3 DNA reads as TGTGCCATCAGTGACACAGGGCAAGCCGGGGAGCTGTTTTTT. It translates to CAISDTGQAGELFF.

The chain uses TRBV5-1 and TRBJ1-2, with 8 bases that match TRBD1. CDR3 length equals 12 residues. From germline, CDR1 is SGHRS and CDR2 YFSETQ. With V trimmed by 3 bases and J by 12 bases, 7 bases remained unmatched. CDR3 bases: TGCGCCAGCAGCTACCAGGGGGCCGAGCACACCTTC. Translating gives CASSYQGAEHTF.

Comment on this clone: Other DNA sequences within the sample encode an identical CDR3. The chain couples TRBV9 to TRBJ2-3, with D unresolved. The germline V and J ends were trimmed by 0 bases and 0 bases, with 5 bases remaining between them. The CDR3 consists of 14 residues. CDR1 and CDR2 from the germline V gene are SGDLS and YYNGEE. In DNA form, the CDR3 reads TGTGCCAGCAGCGTAGAGGGAAGCACAGATACGCAGTATTTT. Encoded protein: CASSVEGSTDTQYF.

About this clone itself: In the same sample, other DNA sequences code for this CDR3. The V and J genes are TRBV7-2 and TRBJ2-7; TRBD1 aligns across 7 bases. The junction had 4 bases not matched to a gene; V was cut back by 5 bases and J by 0 bases. The CDR3 covers 14 residues. The V gene's germline CDR1 is SGHTA and CDR2 FQGNSA. In DNA form, the CDR3 reads TGTGCCAGCAGCCTACAGGGGTCCTCCTACGAGCAGTACTTC. As protein: CASSLQGSSYEQYF.

J is TRBJ2-1 and V is TRBV29-1; D is perhaps TRBD2 (5 bases). Germline values: CDR1 SQVTM, CDR2 ANQGSEA. The CDR3 contains 16 residues. V lost 1 base and J lost 9, with 22 bases in between. In DNA form, the CDR3 reads TGCAGCGTTGAAGGTCGAGCGGAGCACCTTGCGGGTGAGCAGTTCTTC. Its translation: CSVEGRAEHLAGEQFF.

The rearrangement links TRBV6-1 to TRBJ2-7, with unresolved D. The CDR3 sequence is 11 residues long. Germline CDR1 is MNHNS and CDR2 is SASEGT. The V and J ends lost 0 bases and 8 bases respectively, with 5 bases between them. The CDR3 DNA is TGTGCCAGCAGTGAAGCGGTAAAGCAGTACTTC. It yields the protein CASSEAVKQYF.

The chain uses TRBV11-3 and TRBJ2-3; a weak D match, TRBD2 (5 bases). CDR3 length: 14 amino acids. CDR1 SGHNT and CDR2 YENEEA come from the germline V gene. V gave up 0 bases and J gave up 2 bases, with 6 bases separating them. The CDR3 region is CASSLEAVTDTQYF. The CDR3 DNA sequence: TGTGCCAGCAGCTTAGAAGCGGTCACAGATACGCAGTATTTT.

Here the CDR3 DNA reads TGTGCCAGCAGCTTGGGGAATAATGAGCAGTTCTTC. This encodes CASSLGNNEQFF. This chain uses TRBV5-4 with TRBJ2-1; unclear D gene. V was clipped by 0 bases and J by 7 bases, with 5 bases between them. CDR3 size: 12 residues. CDR1 and CDR2 from the germline V gene are SGHNT and YYREEE (reference sequence).